What follows is one TCR beta chain and its context. The entry originates in a study of technical replicates of blood from a few donors. The data were produced by immunoSEQ multiplex PCR, yet TCRdb's version contains in-frame clones alone and is incomplete. This sample has under 85,000 clones, with about 97% found just once. This clonotype was sampled from a human donor in good health. Sequenced sample: T cells isolated from PBMCs.

CDR3 nucleotides: TGTGCCAGCAGCATTCTAGCGGGATCGAACACCGGGGAGCTGTTTTTT. Protein product: CASSILAGSNTGELFF. The rearrangement joins TRBV9 to TRBJ2-2; TRBD2 matches 9 bases. The CDR3 has 16 residues. V was pared by 4 bases and J by 0 bases, with 4 bases of the junction left unmatched. Germline V gene sequence: CDR1 SGDLS, CDR2 YYNGEE.